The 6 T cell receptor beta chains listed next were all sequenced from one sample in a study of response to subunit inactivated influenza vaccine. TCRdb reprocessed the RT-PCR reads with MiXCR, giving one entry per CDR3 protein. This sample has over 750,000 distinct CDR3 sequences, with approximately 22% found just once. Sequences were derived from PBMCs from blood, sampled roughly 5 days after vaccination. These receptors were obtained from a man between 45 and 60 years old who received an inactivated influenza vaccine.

This CDR3 reads CASREVGTMNTEAFF. Here the CDR3 DNA reads TGTGCCAGCAGAGAGGTGGGGACGATGAACACTGAAGCTTTCTTT. This chain links TRBV12-3 or TRBV12-4 with TRBJ1-1, with a tentative D call TRBD1 (5 bases). This CDR3 is built from 15 residues. The ends were cut back, 6 bases at V and 0 bases at J, with 14 bases in the middle.

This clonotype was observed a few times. CDR3: CASSTTGAVKQFF. As DNA, the CDR3 is TGTGCCAGCAGCACGACAGGCGCGGTTAAGCAGTTCTTC. The chain carries TRBV12-3 or TRBV12-4 and TRBJ2-1, with TRBD1 as a possible D gene (6 bases). The CDR3 has 13 residues. Trimming removed 6 bases at V and 11 bases at J, with 17 bases between.

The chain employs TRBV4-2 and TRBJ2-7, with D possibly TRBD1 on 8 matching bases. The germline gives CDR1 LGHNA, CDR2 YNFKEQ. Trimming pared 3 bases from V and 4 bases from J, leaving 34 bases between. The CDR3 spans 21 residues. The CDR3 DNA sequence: TGTGCCAGCAGCCACGCGGGGGATTTGGGACAGGAGTATTTTACTTTTTACGAGCAGTACTTC. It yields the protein CASSHAGDLGQEYFTFYEQYF.

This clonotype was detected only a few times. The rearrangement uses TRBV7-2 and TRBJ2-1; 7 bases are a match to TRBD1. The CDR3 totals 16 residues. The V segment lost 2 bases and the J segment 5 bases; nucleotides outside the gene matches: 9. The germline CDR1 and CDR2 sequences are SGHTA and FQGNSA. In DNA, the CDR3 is TGTGCCAGCAGCTTATTCGGGACAGCAAGCCACAATGAGCAGTTCTTC. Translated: CASSLFGTASHNEQFF. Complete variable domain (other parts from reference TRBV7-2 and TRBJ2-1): GAGVSQSPSNKVTEKGKDVELRCDPISGHTALYWYRQSLGQGLEFLIYFQGNSAPDKSGLPSDRFSAERTGGSVSTLTIQRTQQEDSAVYLCASSLFGTASHNEQFFGPGTRLTVL.

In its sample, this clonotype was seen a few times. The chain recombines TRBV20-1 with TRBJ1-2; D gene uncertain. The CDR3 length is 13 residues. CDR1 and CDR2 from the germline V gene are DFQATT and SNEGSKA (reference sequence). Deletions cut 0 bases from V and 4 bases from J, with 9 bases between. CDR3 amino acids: CSARDGTAYGYTF. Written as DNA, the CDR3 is TGCAGTGCTAGAGATGGTACGGCCTATGGCTACACCTTC.

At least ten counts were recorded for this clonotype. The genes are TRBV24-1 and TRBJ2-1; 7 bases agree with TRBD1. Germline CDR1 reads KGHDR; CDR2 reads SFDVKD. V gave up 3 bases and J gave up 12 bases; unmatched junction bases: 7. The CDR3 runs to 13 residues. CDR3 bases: TGTGCCACCAGTGATCCTACGACAGGGCTGCAGTTCTTC. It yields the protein CATSDPTTGLQFF.